The source of this T cell receptor beta chain is a study of cytomegalovirus exposure and HLA in healthy donors. Regarding the study as a whole: As was reported, the HLA-A and HLA-B alleles of most subjects were accurately predicted from TCR beta sequences. In a later analysis, HLA-associated beta chains showed higher expansion and lower generation probabilities than comparable chains. In vitro testing confirmed a few CMV-associated chains as specific for CMV antigens.

About this clone: Its antigen is currently unknown.

PCR involved 60 Vbeta and 13 Jbeta primers. How the authors handled the data: Per a later analysis, the number of unique TCR beta chains was about 78 million, of which roughly 10 million were shared. Data came from immunoSEQ multiplex PCR; TCRdb stores just in-frame clones and leaves some out. Clone size and the V and J calls come from that table; the DNA yielded D and trimming. The sample holds 60,000 to 90,000 clones, over 60% seen once. Looked up from germline, CDR1 is KGHSH and CDR2 is LQKENI. With V trimmed by 4 bases and J by 0 bases, 5 bases remained unmatched. This CDR3 is 15 amino acids long.

This chain uses TRBV18 with TRBJ2-7; 8 bases are a match to TRBD2. The material sequenced was PBMCs. The receptor's source is a man aged 40-49 years in good health and CMV-seropositive. The CDR3 protein is CASSLSGVLSYEQYF. The CDR3 DNA reads as TGTGCCAGCTCACTTAGCGGGGTCCTCTCCTACGAGCAGTACTTC.